This T cell receptor beta chain comes out of a study of CD8 T cells in Susac syndrome. Whole-study results and caveats: The Susac syndrome CD4+ T cell repertoires displayed no clonal expansion.

After removal of 0 bases from V and 8 bases from J, the junction contained 20 bases not matched to a gene. CDR3 length equals 18 residues. Germline V gives CDR1 SQVTM, CDR2 ANQGSEA. Reverse transcription used about 0.45 to 1 ug RNA and random hexamers. Amplification of TCR beta CDR3 used immunoSEQ multiplex PCR across 54 Vbeta and 13 Jbeta. TCRdb redid the calling of the immunoSEQ multiplex PCR reads with MiXCR, one entry per CDR3 protein. This table has 67,000 or so distinct CDR3 sequences, 93% appearing once. As concerns this clonotype: Its antigen is still unknown.

The rearrangement uses TRBV29-1 and TRBJ1-2; 8 bases are a match to TRBD1. The sequence was collected from a human donor with Susac syndrome. The sample taken for sequencing was CD4+ T cells from PBMCs. This chain's CDR3 is CSVEDPSARGHAPGGYTF. CDR3 DNA: TGCAGCGTTGAAGACCCCAGCGCCAGGGGGCATGCCCCGGGGGGCTACACCTTC.